The 18 T cell receptor beta chains below come from one sample, sequenced in a study of T cells in Graves' hyperthyroidism and ophthalmopathy. RNA transcripts yielded amplified TCR beta CDR3 regions. In the first-round RT-PCR of the TCR CDR3, the HTBI primer set was used. TCRdb re-analysed the multiplex PCR reads in MiXCR, keeping a single row per CDR3 protein. The sample lists approximately 410,000 distinct CDR3 sequences, about 15% seen once, with roughly an eighth in the top ten. Sequences were obtained from blood. Every receptor here comes from a man aged 18 to 30 with Graves' ophthalmopathy.

A remark on this clonotype: It may be a read error: a sequence one base away is much more abundant. The chain uses TRBV12-3 or TRBV12-4 and TRBJ2-7, with a tentative D call TRBD1 (6 bases). The closer fit of TRBJ2-1 to the DNA end suggests the J call may be wrong. The CDR3 extends over 14 amino acids. For the CDR3, the DNA is TGTGCCAGCAGTTACTCGGGCAGGGACAACGAGCAGTTCTTC. Protein product: CASSYSGRDNEQFF.

This clonotype was counted only a few times. The V call is TRBV4-2, the J call TRBJ2-1; 8 bases align to TRBD2. CDR3 size: 16 residues. CDR1 and CDR2 (germline): LGHNA, YNFKEQ. The V gene end was trimmed by 0 bases and the J gene end by 5 bases; junction bases not matched to a gene: 6. CDR3 residues: CASSQDSLAGHNEQFF. CDR3 nucleotides: TGTGCCAGCAGCCAAGATAGCCTAGCGGGCCACAATGAGCAGTTCTTC.

This clonotype was observed many times. CDR3 in amino acids: CASSLLSGGVAFNEQFF. The CDR3 DNA is TGCGCCAGCAGCTTGCTCTCCGGTGGGGTAGCGTTCAATGAGCAGTTCTTC. The chain has TRBV5-1 and TRBJ2-1; tentatively, D is TRBD2 (5 bases). Trimming took 1 base from V and 6 from J, leaving 20 bases between them. The germline gives CDR1 SGHRS, CDR2 YFSETQ. This CDR3 spans 17 amino acids.

The genes are TRBV28 and TRBJ1-5, with D maybe TRBD1 (6 bases). In germline, CDR1 is MDHEN, CDR2 SYDVKM. V lost 2 bases, J lost 1 base, and 15 bases lay in between. The length of the CDR3 is 17 residues. The CDR3 here is CASSLPNRVVSNQPQHF. The CDR3 bases are TGTGCCAGCAGTTTACCCAACAGGGTTGTAAGCAATCAGCCCCAGCATTTT.

This clonotype showed up many times. The chain has TRBV20-1 and TRBJ1-1, with a weak D call TRBD1 (6 bases). This CDR3 has 14 amino acids. Trimming took 4 bases from V and 0 from J, leaving 12 bases between them. The germline CDR1 and CDR2 sequences are DFQATT and SNEGSKA (reference sequence). This CDR3 reads CSATTGHLNTEAFF. The CDR3 DNA follows: TGCAGTGCTACCACGGGACACCTGAACACTGAAGCTTTCTTT.

About this clonotype itself: Being one base from a much bigger clone, this may be a read error. This chain links TRBV2 with TRBJ2-1; no clear D gene. CDR3 size: 11 residues. CDR1 is SNHLY and CDR2 is FYNNEI in the germline V gene. Between the trimmed V and J ends, which lost 6 bases and 6 bases, there was a span of 6 bases. CDR3 region: CASSATNEQFF. Written as DNA, the CDR3 is TGTGCCAGCAGCGCCACCAATGAGCAGTTCTTC.

This clonotype was seen ten or more times. This chain connects TRBV9 to TRBJ1-6; D unclear. Germline values: CDR1 SGDLS, CDR2 YYNGEE. This CDR3 region has 14 residues. Between the trimmed V and J ends, which lost 0 bases and 7 bases, there was a span of 8 bases. The CDR3 loop is CASSVGTPNSPLHF. CDR3 nucleotide sequence: TGTGCCAGCAGCGTAGGCACCCCGAATTCACCCCTCCACTTT.

The chain is built from TRBV6-5 and TRBJ1-3; 8 bases align to TRBD1. J lost 2 bases, V lost 0 bases, and 12 bases had no gene match. The germline V gene has CDR1 MNHEY and CDR2 SVGAGI. CDR3 length: 19 residues. Written as DNA, the CDR3 is TGTGCCAGCAGTTACTCGGCAGGGGGCTTGTTGGGGACTGGAAACACCATATATTTT. Translation gives CASSYSAGGLLGTGNTIYF.

This clonotype showed up many times. The gene calls are TRBV28 and TRBJ2-5, with a weak D call TRBD2 (6 bases). Between the trimmed V and J ends, which lost 2 bases and 5 bases, there was a span of 12 bases. Germline CDR1 is MDHEN and CDR2 is SYDVKM. The CDR3 is 14 residues long. The CDR3 is CASSLLAGRETQYF. The CDR3 nucleotides read TGTGCCAGCAGTTTACTTGCAGGGAGGGAGACCCAGTACTTC. The full variable domain, with the rest looked up from reference TRBV28 and TRBJ2-5, is DVKVTQSSRYLVKRTGEKVFLECVQDMDHENMFWYRQDPGLGLRLIYFSYDVKMKEKGDIPEGYSVSREKKERFSLILESASTNQTSMYLCASSLLAGRETQYFGPGTRLLVL.

This clonotype has a count of ten or more. The rearrangement links TRBV3-1 to TRBJ2-1; tentatively, D is TRBD2 (6 bases). This CDR3 has 13 amino acids. In germline, CDR1 is LGHDT, CDR2 YNNKEL (reference sequence). V was cut by 1 base and J by 7 bases, with 8 bases left in between. The CDR3 loop is CASSQGGRNEQFF. The CDR3 coding sequence is TGTGCCAGCAGCCAAGGGGGGAGGAATGAGCAGTTCTTC.

This clonotype was detected ten times or more. V and J are TRBV27 and TRBJ2-5; 12 nucleotides align to TRBD1. V lost 3 bases, J lost 4 bases, and 12 bases stayed unmatched. This CDR3 has 18 amino acids. Germline CDR1 and CDR2: MNHEY and SMNVEV (reference sequence). The CDR3 loop reads CASSLRGGTGGFVETQYF. The CDR3 region has the DNA TGTGCCAGCAGTTTGAGGGGAGGGACAGGGGGCTTCGTAGAGACCCAGTACTTC.

Concerning this clonotype itself: Since a much larger clone is just one base distant, this may be a read error. V and J are TRBV10-3 and TRBJ2-5; D assignment may be TRBD1 or TRBD2 (5 bases each). Germline lookup yields CDR1 ENHRY and CDR2 SYGVKD. The CDR3 runs 14 residues. V lost 6 bases to trimming and J lost 5 bases, with 16 bases between them. The chain's CDR3 is CAIRPGTAWETQYF. The CDR3, as DNA: TGTGCCATCAGACCAGGGACGGCCTGGGAGACCCAGTACTTC.

In this sample, this clonotype turned up many times. This chain joins TRBV20-1 and TRBJ1-5; no clear D. In germline, CDR1 is DFQATT, CDR2 SNEGSKA (reference sequence). With 2 bases removed from V and 0 bases from J, the gap between germline ends came to 2 bases. This CDR3 region has 12 residues. The CDR3 here is CSARHSNQPQHF. The CDR3, as DNA: TGCAGTGCTAGACATAGCAATCAGCCCCAGCATTTT.

This clonotype came up many times. This chain connects TRBV19 to TRBJ1-5; the D is unclear. The ends were cut back, 5 bases at V and 0 bases at J, with 11 bases in the middle. CDR3 size: 15 residues. From germline, CDR1 is LNHDA and CDR2 SQIVND (reference sequence). DNA for the CDR3: TGTGCCAGTAGTCGGAGTAGGGATAGCAATCAGCCCCAGCATTTT. As protein: CASSRSRDSNQPQHF.

Note on this clonotype: Its ends do not fully match the called genes, so a read error is possible. Here the CDR3 reads CASSRLAGSTDTQYF. CDR3 bases: TGTGCTAGCAGCCGACTAGCGGGAAGCACAGATACGCAGTATTTT. This rearrangement joins TRBV7-7 to TRBJ2-3; TRBD2 aligns across 11 bases. This CDR3 has 15 amino acids. Germline V gives CDR1 SSHAT, CDR2 FNYEAQ (reference sequence).

This clonotype has ten or more counts. This chain uses TRBV6-1 with TRBJ2-7; D may be TRBD1 or TRBD2 (5 bases each). The V gene lost 3 bases and the J gene lost 2 bases, with 11 bases spanning the gap. The CDR3 extends over 14 amino acids. CDR1 is MNHNS and CDR2 is SASEGT in the germline V gene. The CDR3 loop is CASSERAGTYEQYF. The DNA of the CDR3 is TGTGCCAGCAGTGAGAGGGCAGGGACCTACGAGCAGTACTTC.

This clonotype was counted ten times or more. The chain recombines TRBV19 with TRBJ1-5; TRBD1 agrees at 9 bases. Germline CDR1 and CDR2: LNHDA and SQIVND (reference sequence). CDR3 length: 13 residues. With V trimmed by 9 bases and J by 4 bases, 4 bases remained unmatched. CDR3 bases: TGTGCCAGCTCAGGGACAGGGAATCAGCCCCAGCATTTT. Protein product: CASSGTGNQPQHF.

This clonotype has a count of ten or more. V gene TRBV7-3 combines with J gene TRBJ2-3; D unclear. The CDR3 extends over 14 amino acids. Germline lookup yields CDR1 SGHTA and CDR2 FQGTGA. The V and J ends lost 2 bases and 4 bases respectively, with 10 bases between them. This CDR3 reads CASSLLALPDTQYF. CDR3 coding DNA: TGTGCCAGCAGCTTACTCGCTTTGCCAGATACGCAGTATTTT.